These T cell receptor beta chains were read from a single sample in a study of glioma-infiltrating T cells. TCRdb reanalysed the multiplex PCR reads using MiXCR and keeps one entry per CDR3 protein. The table lists a few hundred thousand distinct CDR3 sequences, 41% of them singletons. What was sequenced was glioma tissue, nonneoplastic brain tissue, or PBMCs (not recorded which). Source of these receptors: a human donor with low-grade glioma or glioblastoma, undergoing nonglioma brain surgery, or in good health (not recorded which). CDR3s include the opening cysteine and the closing phenylalanine or tryptophan. The D gene is left open where the match is weak. Size values are once, few and many counts, or a class for expanded clones, and some rows have none.

j_call: TRBJ1-1; v_call: TRBV7-2; clone_size: -; d_call: -; cdr3_aa: CASSSRLGAEAFF; cdr3_nt: TGTGCCAGCAGCTCCCGACTCGGCGCTGAAGCTTTCTTT
j_call: TRBJ2-2; v_call: TRBV7-3; clone_size: -; d_call: -; cdr3_aa: CASSLSTPRNTGELFF; cdr3_nt: TGTGCCAGCAGCTTAAGTACCCCCAGGAACACCGGGGAGCTGTTTTTT
j_call: TRBJ2-1; v_call: TRBV7-2; clone_size: -; d_call: TRBD2; cdr3_aa: CASSSQEREGRDEQFF; cdr3_nt: TGTGCCAGCAGCTCACAGGAGCGGGAGGGCCGCGATGAGCAGTTCTTC
j_call: TRBJ2-5; v_call: TRBV7-2; clone_size: few; d_call: -; cdr3_aa: CASIKTGQETQYF; cdr3_nt: TGTGCCAGCATTAAGACAGGTCAAGAGACCCAGTACTTC
j_call: TRBJ1-2; v_call: TRBV6-6; clone_size: -; d_call: -; cdr3_aa: CASSYQGANGYTF; cdr3_nt: TGTGCCAGCAGTTACCAGGGTGCTAATGGCTACACCTTC
j_call: TRBJ2-1; v_call: TRBV3-1; clone_size: few; d_call: -; cdr3_aa: CASSQAGSNEQFF; cdr3_nt: TGTGCCAGCAGCCAAGCGGGATCCAATGAGCAGTTCTTC
j_call: TRBJ2-1; v_call: TRBV7-2; clone_size: -; d_call: TRBD2; cdr3_aa: CASSPPGLWANEQFF; cdr3_nt: TGTGCCAGCAGCCCACCGGGACTATGGGCCAATGAGCAGTTCTTC
j_call: TRBJ2-1; v_call: TRBV20-1; clone_size: few; d_call: TRBD2; cdr3_aa: CSASHASGRTDNEQFF; cdr3_nt: TGCAGTGCTAGCCACGCTAGCGGGAGGACCGACAATGAGCAGTTCTTC
j_call: TRBJ2-1; v_call: TRBV15; clone_size: many; d_call: -; cdr3_aa: CATTRGGDEQFF; cdr3_nt: TGTGCCACCACCCGAGGAGGGGATGAGCAGTTCTTC
j_call: TRBJ1-1; v_call: TRBV4-2; clone_size: -; d_call: -; cdr3_aa: CASSFGVGYTEAFF; cdr3_nt: TGTGCCAGCAGCTTTGGGGTGGGGTACACTGAAGCTTTCTTT
j_call: TRBJ1-2; v_call: TRBV19; clone_size: -; d_call: -; cdr3_aa: CASSISGGISSGYTF; cdr3_nt: TGTGCCAGTAGCATCTCCGGGGGTATCAGTAGCGGCTACACCTTC
j_call: TRBJ1-1; v_call: TRBV28; clone_size: -; d_call: -; cdr3_aa: CASSPPGYTEAFF; cdr3_nt: TGTGCCAGCAGTCCCCCTGGGTACACTGAAGCTTTCTTT
j_call: TRBJ1-2; v_call: TRBV20-1; clone_size: many; d_call: TRBD1; cdr3_aa: CSAGLQGQGYGYTF; cdr3_nt: TGCAGTGCTGGACTACAGGGGCAGGGCTATGGCTACACCTTC
j_call: TRBJ2-5; v_call: TRBV7-2; clone_size: -; d_call: TRBD1; cdr3_aa: CASSYQTGGQETQYF; cdr3_nt: TGTGCCAGCAGCTACCAAACAGGGGGCCAAGAGACCCAGTACTTC
j_call: TRBJ2-4; v_call: TRBV24-1; clone_size: few; d_call: TRBD1; cdr3_aa: CATSDQGQEGIQYF; cdr3_nt: TGTGCCACCAGTGATCAAGGACAGGAAGGCATTCAGTACTTC
j_call: TRBJ2-3; v_call: TRBV29-1; clone_size: -; d_call: TRBD2; cdr3_aa: CSAGLREPTDTQYF; cdr3_nt: TGCAGCGCTGGTCTGCGGGAGCCCACAGATACGCAGTATTTT
j_call: TRBJ2-1; v_call: TRBV10-3; clone_size: -; d_call: -; cdr3_aa: CAISDGGQTYNEQFF; cdr3_nt: TGTGCCATCAGTGATGGCGGGCAGACCTACAATGAGCAGTTCTTC
j_call: TRBJ1-1; v_call: TRBV28; clone_size: few; d_call: -; cdr3_aa: CASSTLTEGTEAFF; cdr3_nt: TGTGCCAGCAGTACCCTGACTGAAGGGACTGAAGCTTTCTTT
j_call: TRBJ1-1; v_call: TRBV2; clone_size: -; d_call: -; cdr3_aa: CASSDRQVKAFF; cdr3_nt: TGTGCCAGCAGTGACAGACAGGTTAAAGCTTTCTTT
j_call: TRBJ2-7; v_call: TRBV5-4; clone_size: few; d_call: TRBD2; cdr3_aa: CASSPGAGAPAYEQYF; cdr3_nt: TGTGCCAGCAGCCCTGGGGCGGGAGCCCCCGCCTACGAGCAGTACTTC
j_call: TRBJ1-5; v_call: TRBV7-2; clone_size: few; d_call: -; cdr3_aa: CASSQGRGRQPQHF; cdr3_nt: TGTGCCAGCAGCCAGGGGCGGGGGAGGCAGCCCCAGCATTTT
j_call: TRBJ2-7; v_call: TRBV11-2; clone_size: -; d_call: TRBD1; cdr3_aa: CASSLDRFETGDSYEQYF; cdr3_nt: TGTGCCAGCAGCTTAGATCGTTTCGAGACAGGGGACTCCTACGAGCAGTACTTC
j_call: TRBJ2-7; v_call: TRBV10-3; clone_size: -; d_call: TRBD1; cdr3_aa: CASSPGGGYYEQYF; cdr3_nt: TGTGCCAGCAGCCCAGGGGGCGGCTACTACGAGCAGTACTTC
j_call: TRBJ2-3; v_call: TRBV18; clone_size: few; d_call: TRBD1; cdr3_aa: CASSPLTQGAWTDTQYF; cdr3_nt: TGTGCCAGCTCACCACTGACTCAGGGGGCGTGGACAGATACGCAGTATTTT
j_call: TRBJ2-7; v_call: TRBV27; clone_size: many; d_call: -; cdr3_aa: CASSSAPGRVAYEQYF; cdr3_nt: TGTGCCAGCAGTTCGGCCCCCGGCAGGGTGGCCTACGAGCAGTACTTC
j_call: TRBJ1-1; v_call: TRBV4-1; clone_size: -; d_call: -; cdr3_aa: CASSQHLSMNTEASF; cdr3_nt: TGCGCCAGCAGCCAACACCTATCAATGAACACTGAAGCTTCCTTT
j_call: TRBJ1-1; v_call: TRBV20-1; clone_size: -; d_call: -; cdr3_aa: CSDLQGRNTEAFF; cdr3_nt: TGCAGTGACTTACAGGGACGGAACACTGAAGCTTTCTTT
j_call: TRBJ2-7; v_call: TRBV20-1; clone_size: once; d_call: -; cdr3_aa: CSATNAGSYNEQYF; cdr3_nt: TGCAGTGCAACCAATGCAGGCTCCTACAATGAGCAGTACTTC
j_call: TRBJ2-1; v_call: TRBV3-1; clone_size: -; d_call: -; cdr3_aa: CASSQDRLAEQFF; cdr3_nt: TGTGCCAGCAGCCAAGACCGATTGGCTGAGCAGTTCTTC